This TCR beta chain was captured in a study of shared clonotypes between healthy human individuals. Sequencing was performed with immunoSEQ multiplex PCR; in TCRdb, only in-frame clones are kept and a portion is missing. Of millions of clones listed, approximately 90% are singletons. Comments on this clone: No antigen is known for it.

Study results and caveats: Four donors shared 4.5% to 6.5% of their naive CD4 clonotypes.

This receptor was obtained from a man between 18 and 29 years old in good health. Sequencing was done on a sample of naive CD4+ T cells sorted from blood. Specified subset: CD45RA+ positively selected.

DNA for the CDR3: TGCGCCAGCAGCTTGACACCCCAGGGGAGAAAAGGCGGGGAGCTGTTTTTT. Protein: CASSLTPQGRKGGELFF. The rearrangement joins TRBV5-1 to TRBJ2-2; weak D call: TRBD1 (6 bases). Germline V gene data show CDR1 as SGHRS and CDR2 as YFSETQ. The CDR3 runs to 17 residues. The germline V and J ends were trimmed by 1 base and 7 bases, with 20 bases remaining between them.